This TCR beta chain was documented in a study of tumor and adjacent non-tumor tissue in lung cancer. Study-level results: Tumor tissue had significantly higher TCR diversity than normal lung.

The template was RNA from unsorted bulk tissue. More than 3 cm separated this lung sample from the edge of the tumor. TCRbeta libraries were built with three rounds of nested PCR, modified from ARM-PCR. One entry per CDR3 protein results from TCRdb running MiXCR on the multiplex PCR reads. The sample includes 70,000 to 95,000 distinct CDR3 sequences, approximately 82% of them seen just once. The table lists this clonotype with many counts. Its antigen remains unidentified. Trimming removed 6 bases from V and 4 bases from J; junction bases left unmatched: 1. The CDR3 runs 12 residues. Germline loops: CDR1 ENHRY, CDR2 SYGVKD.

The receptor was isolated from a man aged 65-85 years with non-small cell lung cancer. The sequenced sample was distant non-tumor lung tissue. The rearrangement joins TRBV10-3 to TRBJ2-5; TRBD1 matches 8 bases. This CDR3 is CAISTGGETQYF. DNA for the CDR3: TGTGCCATCAGCACAGGGGGAGAGACCCAGTACTTC.